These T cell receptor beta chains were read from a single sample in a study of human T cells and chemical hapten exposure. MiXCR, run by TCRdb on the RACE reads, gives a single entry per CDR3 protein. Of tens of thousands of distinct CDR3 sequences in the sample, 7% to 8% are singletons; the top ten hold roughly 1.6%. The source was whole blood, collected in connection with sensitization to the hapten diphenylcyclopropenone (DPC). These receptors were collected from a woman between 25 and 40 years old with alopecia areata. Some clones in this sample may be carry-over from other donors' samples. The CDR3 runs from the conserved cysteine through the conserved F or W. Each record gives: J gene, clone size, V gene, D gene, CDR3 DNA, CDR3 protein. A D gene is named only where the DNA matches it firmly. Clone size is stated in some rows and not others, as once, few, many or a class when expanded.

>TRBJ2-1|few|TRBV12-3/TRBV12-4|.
TGTGCCAGCAGGAGCTCTAGCTCCTACAATGAGCAGTTCTTC
CASRSSSSYNEQFF
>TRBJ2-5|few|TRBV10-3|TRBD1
TGTGCCATCAGTGAGGGGACAGGGGAAGAGACCCAGTACTTC
CAISEGTGEETQYF
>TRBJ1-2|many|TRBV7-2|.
TGTGCCAGCAGCTTTGACCCTAACTATGGCTACACCTTC
CASSFDPNYGYTF
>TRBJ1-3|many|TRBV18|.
TGTGCCAGCTCACCGAAGGACACACAGAGCTCTGGAAACACCATATATTTT
CASSPKDTQSSGNTIYF
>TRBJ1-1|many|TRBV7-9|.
TGTGCCAGCAGCCCTAGACCGGACAGATTAACGAACACTGAAGCTTTCTTT
CASSPRPDRLTNTEAFF
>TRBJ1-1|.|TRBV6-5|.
TGTGCCAGCAGTTACTCGGTACCCTGGGTTGTAGGGGACGAAGCTTTCTTT
CASSYSVPWVVGDEAFF
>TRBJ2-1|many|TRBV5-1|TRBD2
TGCGCCAGCTTCCCGGGGGGGCCGACCCATCATGAGCAGTTCTTC
CASFPGGPTHHEQFF
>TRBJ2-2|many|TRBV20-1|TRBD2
TGCAGTGCTGCACTAGCGGGAGGTACCGGGGAGCTGTTTTTT
CSAALAGGTGELFF
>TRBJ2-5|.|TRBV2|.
TGTGCCAGCAGTCGCAGGGAATTCAGCCAAGAGACCCAGTACTTC
CASSRREFSQETQYF
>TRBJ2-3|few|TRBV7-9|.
TGTGCCAGCAGCTTAGGCGGGGGCACCACAGATACGCAGTATTTT
CASSLGGGTTDTQYF
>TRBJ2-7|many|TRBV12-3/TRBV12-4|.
TGTGCCAGCAGGTCTGGGAACTCCTACGAGCAGTACTTC
CASRSGNSYEQYF
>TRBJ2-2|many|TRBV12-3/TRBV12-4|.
TGTGCCAGCAGTGTCGACATAGCCGGGGAGCTGTTTTTT
CASSVDIAGELFF
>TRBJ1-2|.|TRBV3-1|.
TGTGCCAGCACTCCAAGATCGGACAGTAACTATGGCTACACCTTC
CASTPRSDSNYGYTF
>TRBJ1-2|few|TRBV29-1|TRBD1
TGCAGCGTTAAGACAGGGCCAGACTATGGCTACACCTTC
CSVKTGPDYGYTF
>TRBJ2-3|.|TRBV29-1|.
TGCAGCGTGGTCCGACAGTCAGCCACAGATACGCAGTATTTT
CSVVRQSATDTQYF
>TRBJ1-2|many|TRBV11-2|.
TGTGCCAGCAGCCGCGACAGTGACTACTATGGCTACACCTTC
CASSRDSDYYGYTF
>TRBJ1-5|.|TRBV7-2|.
TGTGCCAGCAGCTTGTCAGGCTTGAGCAATCAGCCCCAGCATTTT
CASSLSGLSNQPQHF